The clone carrying this T cell receptor (beta chain) has ten or more counts. These data are taken from a study of T-cell reconstitution after alpha-beta-depleted transplantation in children. Library preparation (for TCRbeta) was performed with unique molecular identifiers. TCRdb redid the calling of the PCR reads with MiXCR, one entry per CDR3 protein. Here the sample spans around 670,000 distinct CDR3 sequences, 13% being singletons. CDR1 is SGHVS and CDR2 is FQNEAQ in the germline V gene. Trimming pared 3 bases from V and 7 bases from J, leaving 7 bases between. This CDR3 is built from 12 residues. This receptor was taken from a girl aged 2 to 10 with congenital amegakaryocytic thrombocytopenia, due to receive a stem cell transplant. This chain joins TRBV7-8 and TRBJ2-1; unclear D gene. This specimen was PBMCs, taken before TCRalphabeta/CD19-depleted stem cell transplant. The CDR3 loop reads CASSFSKNEQFF. In DNA, the CDR3 is TGTGCCAGCAGCTTTTCCAAAAATGAGCAGTTCTTC.